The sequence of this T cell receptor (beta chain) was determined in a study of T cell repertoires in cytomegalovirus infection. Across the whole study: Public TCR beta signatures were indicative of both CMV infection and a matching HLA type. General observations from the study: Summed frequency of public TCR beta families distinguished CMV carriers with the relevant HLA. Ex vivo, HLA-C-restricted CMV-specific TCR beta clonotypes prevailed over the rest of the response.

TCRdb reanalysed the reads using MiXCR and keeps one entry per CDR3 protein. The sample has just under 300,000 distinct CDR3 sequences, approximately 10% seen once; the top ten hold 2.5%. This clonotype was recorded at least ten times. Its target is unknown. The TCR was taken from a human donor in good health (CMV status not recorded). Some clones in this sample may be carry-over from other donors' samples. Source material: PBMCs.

The CDR3 bases are TGTGCCAGTAGTCCCTGGACAGGGGCGAACACTGAAGCTTTCTTT. This encodes CASSPWTGANTEAFF. The chain uses TRBV19 and TRBJ1-1; 9 bases are a match to TRBD1. V lost 5 bases, J lost 1 base, and 5 bases stayed unmatched. Germline V lookup: CDR1 LNHDA, CDR2 SQIVND (reference sequence). CDR3 length: 15 amino acids.